These 24 T cell receptor beta chains were sequenced from one sample in a study of beta chain features in type 1 diabetes. The study reverse transcribed the entire isolated RNA, so it sequenced expressed TCRB transcripts. This table comes from immunoSEQ multiplex PCR, and its TCRdb copy is limited to in-frame clones, with some not included. The data contain roughly 500,000 clones, roughly 10% of them singletons. The sample was naive CD4+ T cells from blood. These receptor sequences come from a woman aged 18-35 years in good health.

The chain combines TRBV4-1 with TRBJ2-7; 10 positions match TRBD1. V shed 4 bases, J shed 3 bases, and the junction held 15 bases outside the gene matches. The germline V gene has CDR1 MGHRA and CDR2 YSYEKL. CDR3 size: 18 residues. The CDR3 DNA reads TGCGCCAGCAGCCCTAGCCACAAGGACAGGGGGATGATCTACGAGCAGTACGTC. It translates to CASSPSHKDRGMIYEQYV.

This chain connects TRBV4-3 to TRBJ2-3; D gene unclear. This CDR3 contains 13 residues. The V gene's germline CDR1 is LGHNA and CDR2 YSLEER. Deletions cut 4 bases from V and 4 bases from J, with 9 bases between. For the CDR3, the DNA is TGCGCCAGCAGCCGAGGCCGGGCAGATACGCAGTATTTT. This translates into CASSRGRADTQYF.

This clone was counted between two and nine times. The gene calls are TRBV2 and TRBJ2-5, with D perhaps TRBD1 or TRBD2 (6 bases each). The V end was cut by 11 bases, the J end by 3 bases, with 16 bases between. In germline, CDR1 is SNHLY, CDR2 FYNNEI. This CDR3 region has 13 residues. The CDR3 spells CAGASEGEETQYF. The CDR3 coding sequence is TGTGCCGGCGCTAGCGAGGGGGAAGAGACCCAGTACTTC. Complete variable domain (other parts from reference TRBV2 and TRBJ2-5): EPEVTQTPSHQVTQMGQEVILRCVPISNHLYFYWYRQILGQKVEFLVSFYNNEISEKSEIFDDQFSVERPDGSNFTLKIRSTKLEDSAMYFCAGASEGEETQYFGPGTRLLVL.

The gene calls are TRBV6-5 and TRBJ1-2; D unresolved. The CDR3 covers 13 residues. The germline gives CDR1 MNHEY, CDR2 SVGAGI. V lost 3 bases to trimming and J lost 4 bases, with 9 bases between them. The CDR3 loop reads CASSYRNGYGYTF. CDR3 coding DNA: TGTGCCAGCAGTTATCGAAACGGCTATGGCTACACCTTC.

This clone was detected only a few times. This sample includes further DNA sequences coding for the same CDR3. The chain is built from TRBV7-2 and TRBJ2-3; maybe TRBD1 (6 bases). Trimming left V 0 bases short and J 1 base short, with 8 bases between. The CDR3 totals 15 residues. The germline V gene encodes CDR1 SGHTA and CDR2 FQGNSA. CDR3 DNA sequence: TGTGCCAGCAGCTTAGCGGGGGCCCGCACAGATACGCAGTATTTT. Residues: CASSLAGARTDTQYF.

This clone was recorded once. V and J are TRBV4-3 and TRBJ2-1; D not resolved. The germline V and J ends were trimmed by 5 bases and 3 bases, with 8 bases remaining between them. Germline CDR1 reads LGHNA; CDR2 reads YSLEER. The CDR3 is 13 amino acids. CDR3 DNA sequence: TGCGCCAGCAGCGTTGAGCTCTACAATGAGCAGTTCTTC. Its protein product is CASSVELYNEQFF.

This clone was detected only a few times. The rearrangement links TRBV5-6 to TRBJ2-1, with TRBD2 identical over 7 bases. The junction had 8 bases not matched to a gene; V was cut back by 6 bases and J by 5 bases. Germline CDR1 and CDR2: SGHDT and YYEEEE. This CDR3 has 14 amino acids. CDR3 loop: CASMELADDNEQFF. In DNA form, the CDR3 reads TGTGCCAGCATGGAGCTAGCGGATGACAATGAGCAGTTCTTC.

This chain links TRBV18 with TRBJ2-1; TRBD1 is a possible D gene (6 bases). The CDR3 loop spans 14 amino acids. Germline lookup yields CDR1 KGHSH and CDR2 LQKENI. The V gene lost 4 bases and the J gene lost 4 bases, with 11 bases spanning the gap. Written as DNA, the CDR3 is TGTGCCAGCTCACTGCAGACAGGTTACAATGAGCAGTTCTTC. This translates into CASSLQTGYNEQFF. Using reference TRBV18 and TRBJ2-1 for the parts outside the CDR3, the full variable domain is NAGVMQNPRHLVRRRGQEARLRCSPMKGHSHVYWYRQLPEEGLKFMVYLQKENIIDESGMPKERFSAEFPKEGPSILRIQQVVRGDSAAYFCASSLQTGYNEQFFGPGTRLTVL.

In this sample, this clone turned up once. V is TRBV6-1 and J is TRBJ2-5; possibly TRBD1 or TRBD2 for D (5 bases each). CDR1 is MNHNS and CDR2 is SASEGT in the germline V gene. Trimming shortened V by 6 bases and J by 7 bases, and 15 bases separated the two germline ends. This CDR3 has 13 residues. CDR3 region: CASRKQGPGTQYF. CDR3 nucleotides: TGTGCCAGCAGAAAGCAGGGACCGGGGACCCAGTACTTC.

The chain is built from TRBV10-3 and TRBJ2-2; D is possibly TRBD1 or TRBD2 (5 bases each). Germline V gives CDR1 ENHRY, CDR2 SYGVKD. The V end was cut by 8 bases, the J end by 0 bases, with 13 bases between. CDR3 length equals 15 residues. CDR3 residues: CAIQLGTANTGELFF. As DNA, the CDR3 is TGTGCCATCCAATTAGGGACGGCGAACACCGGGGAGCTGTTTTTT.

The chain combines TRBV7-8 with TRBJ2-2, with D uncertain. Trimming left V 4 bases short and J 10 bases short, with 10 bases between. The CDR3 loop spans 12 amino acids. The V gene's germline CDR1 is SGHVS and CDR2 FQNEAQ. CDR3 sequence: CASSSSGLELFF. The CDR3 DNA follows: TGTGCCAGCAGCTCTTCTGGGCTGGAGCTGTTTTTT.

V and J are TRBV29-1 and TRBJ2-2; D unresolved. CDR3 length equals 13 residues. V shed 5 bases and J shed 5 bases, with 12 bases lying between them. Germline V gene data show CDR1 as SQVTM and CDR2 as ANQGSEA. The CDR3 sequence is CSVLFDQTGELFF. The CDR3 nucleotides are TGCAGCGTTCTTTTCGATCAAACCGGGGAGCTGTTTTTT.

The chain has TRBV10-3 and TRBJ2-3; a possible D gene is TRBD2 (5 bases). The V gene lost 5 bases and the J gene lost 4 bases, with 13 bases spanning the gap. The CDR3 extends over 14 amino acids. CDR1 is ENHRY and CDR2 is SYGVKD in the germline V gene. Here the CDR3 DNA reads TGTGCCATCAGTAACCTGGGAGAAGCAGATACGCAGTATTTT. This translates into CAISNLGEADTQYF.

The genes are TRBV4-3 and TRBJ2-7, with 10 bases lining up with TRBD1. The CDR3 runs to 13 residues. Germline V gene data show CDR1 as LGHNA and CDR2 as YSLEER. V lost 4 bases to trimming and J lost 7 bases; unmatched junction nucleotides: 4. CDR3 bases: TGCGCCAGCAGCCGAGACAGGGGGCGTGAGCAGTACTTC. Encoded protein: CASSRDRGREQYF.

The table lists this clone with a few counts. The chain employs TRBV15 and TRBJ1-5; D gene ambiguous. The germline gives CDR1 LNHNV, CDR2 YYDKDF (reference sequence). This CDR3 has 16 amino acids. V lost 0 bases, J lost 6 bases, and 15 bases lay in between. This chain's CDR3 is CATSRDKGFQIQPQHF. Written as DNA, the CDR3 is TGTGCCACCAGCAGAGATAAGGGATTCCAGATTCAGCCCCAGCATTTT.

This clone has just a few counts. The chain couples TRBV2 to TRBJ1-2; D unclear. The CDR3 is 13 residues long. Between the trimmed V and J ends, which lost 4 bases and 8 bases, there was a span of 14 bases. Germline V gene sequence: CDR1 SNHLY, CDR2 FYNNEI. The chain's CDR3 is CASSVRLQGGYTF. DNA for the CDR3: TGTGCCAGCAGTGTCCGACTTCAAGGGGGCTACACCTTC. Using reference TRBV2 and TRBJ1-2 for the parts outside the CDR3, the full variable domain is EPEVTQTPSHQVTQMGQEVILRCVPISNHLYFYWYRQILGQKVEFLVSFYNNEISEKSEIFDDQFSVERPDGSNFTLKIRSTKLEDSAMYFCASSVRLQGGYTFGSGTRLTVV.

This clone was observed a handful of times. V is TRBV29-1 and J is TRBJ2-1; TRBD1 might be the D (6 bases). Germline CDR1 reads SQVTM; CDR2 reads ANQGSEA. Trimming took 5 bases from V and 6 from J, leaving 11 bases between them. The CDR3 totals 12 residues. The CDR3 coding sequence is TGCAGCGTTTTCCGGGACATCAATGAGCAGTTCTTC. Translation: CSVFRDINEQFF.

This clone was observed a handful of times. The chain combines TRBV4-1 with TRBJ2-1, with 10 nucleotides matching TRBD2. The CDR3 runs to 18 residues. Per the germline V gene, CDR1 is MGHRA and CDR2 is YSYEKL. V shed 0 bases and J 8 bases; nucleotides not matched to a gene: 13. The CDR3 nucleotides are TGCGCCAGCAGCCAAGAAGGGAGCGGGAGGGCCGCTTGGGATGAGCAGTTCTTC. This sequence encodes CASSQEGSGRAAWDEQFF.

In this sample, this clone turned up a few times. V is TRBV4-1 and J is TRBJ1-6, with 7 bases identical to TRBD1. The CDR3 is made up of 17 amino acids. Trimming removed 1 base from V and 6 bases from J; junction bases left unmatched: 9. CDR1 MGHRA and CDR2 YSYEKL come from the germline V gene. The CDR3: CASSQGQGQGGNSPLHF. The DNA for the CDR3 is TGCGCCAGCAGCCAAGGACAGGGCCAAGGGGGTAATTCACCCCTCCACTTT.

J is TRBJ2-2 and V is TRBV11-3; D is unresolved. The V and J ends lost 0 bases and 7 bases respectively, with 6 bases between them. Looked up from germline, CDR1 is SGHNT and CDR2 is YENEEA. The CDR3 contains 13 residues. CDR3 in amino acids: CASSLERNGELFF. Written as DNA, the CDR3 is TGTGCCAGCAGCTTAGAACGTAACGGGGAGCTGTTTTTT. Based on the CDR3 plus reference TRBV11-3 and TRBJ2-2, the full variable domain is EAGVVQSPRYKIIEKKQPVAFWCNPISGHNTLYWYLQNLGQGPELLIRYENEEAVDDSQLPKDRFSAERLKGVDSTLKIQPAELGDSAVYLCASSLERNGELFFGEGSRLTVL.

Turning to this clone: This CDR3 is also generated by other DNA sequences in the sample. CDR3 sequence: CSVGGNLAKNIQYF. The CDR3 nucleotides read TGCAGCGTGGGAGGGAATCTAGCCAAAAACATTCAGTACTTC. This rearrangement joins TRBV29-1 to TRBJ2-4; 7 bases are a match to TRBD2. The CDR3 is 14 amino acids. With V trimmed by 6 bases and J by 0 bases, 5 bases remained unmatched. Germline values: CDR1 SQVTM, CDR2 ANQGSEA.

The genes are TRBV29-1 and TRBJ2-1, with 9 bases lining up with TRBD1. Per germline, CDR1 SQVTM and CDR2 ANQGSEA. Unmatched junction bases numbered 6, after V lost 5 bases and J lost 7 bases. This CDR3 has 13 amino acids. CDR3 in amino acids: CSVWTGAGNEQFF. The DNA for the CDR3 is TGCAGCGTTTGGACAGGGGCCGGTAATGAGCAGTTCTTC.

This rearrangement joins TRBV11-2 to TRBJ2-7; D gene unclear. Trimming stripped 1 base from V and 4 bases from J, with 5 bases between. This CDR3 contains 12 residues. The germline gives CDR1 SGHAT, CDR2 FQNNGV. Here the CDR3 reads CASSLVRYEQYF. The CDR3 nucleotides read TGTGCCAGCAGCTTAGTAAGGTACGAGCAGTACTTC.

This clone was recorded a few times. The chain couples TRBV7-2 to TRBJ1-2; D is ambiguous. The ends were cut back, 3 bases at V and 7 bases at J, with 9 bases in the middle. CDR3 length: 12 amino acids. The germline CDR1 and CDR2 sequences are SGHTA and FQGNSA. CDR3 region: CASSFEGSGYTF. The CDR3 coding sequence is TGTGCCAGCAGCTTCGAGGGAAGTGGCTACACCTTC.